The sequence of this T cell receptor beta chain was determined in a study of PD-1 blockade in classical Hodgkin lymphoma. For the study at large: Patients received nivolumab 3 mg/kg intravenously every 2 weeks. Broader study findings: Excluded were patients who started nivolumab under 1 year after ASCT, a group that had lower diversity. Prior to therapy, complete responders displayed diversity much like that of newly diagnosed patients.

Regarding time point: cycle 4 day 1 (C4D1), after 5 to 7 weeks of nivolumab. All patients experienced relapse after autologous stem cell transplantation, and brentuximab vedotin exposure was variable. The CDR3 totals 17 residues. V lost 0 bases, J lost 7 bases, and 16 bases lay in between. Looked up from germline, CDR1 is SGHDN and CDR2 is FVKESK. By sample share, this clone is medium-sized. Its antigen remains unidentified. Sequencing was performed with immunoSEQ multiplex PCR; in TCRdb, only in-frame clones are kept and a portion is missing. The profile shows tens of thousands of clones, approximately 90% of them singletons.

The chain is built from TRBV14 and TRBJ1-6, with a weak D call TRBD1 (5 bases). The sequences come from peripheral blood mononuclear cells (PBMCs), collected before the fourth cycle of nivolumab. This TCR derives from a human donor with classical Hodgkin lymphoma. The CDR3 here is CASSQDPPRGKNSPLHF. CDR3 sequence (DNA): TGTGCCAGCAGCCAAGATCCGCCTCGGGGGAAAAATTCACCCCTCCACTTT.